This passage covers 23 T cell receptor beta chains from one sample sequenced in a study of cytomegalovirus exposure and HLA in healthy donors. Primers included in the PCR were 60 Vbeta and 13 Jbeta primers. Here immunoSEQ multiplex PCR was the method, and the copy in TCRdb shows in-frame clones only, minus some. The table has under 130,000 clones, roughly 85% seen once. The specimen was PBMCs. The receptors stem from a woman aged 40 to 55 in good health and CMV-seronegative.

The V call is TRBV7-9, the J call TRBJ1-4; 12 positions match TRBD1. This CDR3 region has 16 residues. The V and J ends lost 5 bases and 10 bases, in that order; junction bases with no gene match: 11. From germline, CDR1 is SEHNR and CDR2 FQNEAQ (reference sequence). For the CDR3, the DNA is TGTGCCAGCAGCCTCGGAGGGGACAGGGGGCGAGGAAAACTGTTTTTT. Translated, it gives CASSLGGDRGRGKLFF.

The V call is TRBV7-2, the J call TRBJ1-6, with 7 bases identical to TRBD1. The CDR3 runs to 15 residues. Germline loops: CDR1 SGHTA, CDR2 FQGNSA. The V segment lost 1 base and the J segment 8 bases; nucleotides outside the gene matches: 5. The CDR3 loop is CASSLDPGQYSPLHF. In DNA, the CDR3 is TGTGCCAGCAGCTTAGACCCGGGACAGTATTCACCCCTCCACTTT.

V is TRBV6-5 and J is TRBJ1-5; 7 bases are a match to TRBD1. Trimming cost V 8 bases and J 5 bases; bases outside gene matches: 12. This CDR3 comprises 15 residues. CDR1 and CDR2 (germline): MNHEY, SVGAGI. CDR3 nucleotides: TGTGCCAGCCGGGGATCAGGGGGGTGGGATCAGCCCCAGCATTTT. Its translation: CASRGSGGWDQPQHF.

This clone was seen a single time. The chain recombines TRBV5-1 with TRBJ2-7; 11 bases match TRBD1. This CDR3 has 16 residues. Germline CDR1 and CDR2: SGHRS and YFSETQ. The J segment lost 5 bases and the V segment lost 4 bases, leaving 11 bases of the junction unmatched. The CDR3 bases are TGCGCCAGCAGCCCGGATCTGGGACAGGGGGTAAACGAGCAGTACTTC. The encoded protein is CASSPDLGQGVNEQYF.

V gene TRBV11-2 combines with J gene TRBJ2-7; a weak D match, TRBD2 (6 bases). The CDR3 is 14 amino acids. V lost 2 bases and J 2 bases, leaving 10 bases between the germline ends. Germline lookup yields CDR1 SGHAT and CDR2 FQNNGV. CDR3 coding DNA: TGTGCCAGCAGCTTAAACATAGCGGCCTACGAGCAGTACTTC. This translates into CASSLNIAAYEQYF.

This clone was seen a handful of times. The V and J genes are TRBV27 and TRBJ2-1; D may be TRBD2 (6 bases). V dropped 6 bases and J dropped 6 bases, with 18 bases sitting between them. CDR3 length equals 15 residues. Per the germline V gene, CDR1 is MNHEY and CDR2 is SMNVEV (reference sequence). CDR3: CASRFLSLGGNEQFF. Written as DNA, the CDR3 is TGTGCCAGCAGGTTCCTATCCTTGGGGGGCAATGAGCAGTTCTTC.

This sequence joins TRBV9 and TRBJ2-2, with 8 bases lining up with TRBD2. The germline V gene has CDR1 SGDLS and CDR2 YYNGEE. After removal of 3 bases from V and 5 bases from J, the junction contained 9 bases not matched to a gene. CDR3 length equals 16 residues. CDR3 sequence reads: CASSAGSGGLTGELFF. The CDR3, as DNA: TGTGCCAGCAGCGCGGGGTCGGGGGGGCTAACCGGGGAGCTGTTTTTT.

The genes are TRBV6-6 and TRBJ1-1, with a tentative D call TRBD1 (5 bases). The CDR3 totals 13 residues. V dropped 6 bases and J dropped 0 bases, with 8 bases sitting between them. CDR1 and CDR2 (germline): MNHNY, SVGAGI (reference sequence). DNA of the CDR3: TGTGCCAGCAGAGGGGAAGTGAACACTGAAGCTTTCTTT. Translating it yields CASRGEVNTEAFF.

The rearrangement joins TRBV27 to TRBJ1-2, with 8 bases aligning to TRBD1. The V gene's germline CDR1 is MNHEY and CDR2 SMNVEV (reference sequence). The J segment lost 3 bases and the V segment lost 4 bases, leaving 1 base of the junction unmatched. This CDR3 spans 13 amino acids. The CDR3: CASSSGGHYGYTF. The CDR3 DNA reads TGTGCCAGCAGTTCAGGGGGCCACTATGGCTACACCTTC.

The chain uses TRBV5-4 and TRBJ1-2, with TRBD1 matching 7 bases. J lost 4 bases, V lost 5 bases, and 23 bases had no gene match. Germline V gives CDR1 SGHNT, CDR2 YYREEE (reference sequence). The length of the CDR3 is 19 residues. CDR3 in DNA: TGTGCCAGCAGTTACCGGACAGGAGGATCCGCTGACGGTGTCTATGGCTACACCTTC. Its protein is CASSYRTGGSADGVYGYTF.

The chain uses TRBV6-1 and TRBJ2-2; D possibly corresponds to TRBD1 (8 bases). Trimming left V 6 bases short and J 6 bases short, with 17 bases between. The length of the CDR3 is 15 residues. Germline CDR1 and CDR2: MNHNS and SASEGT. CDR3 sequence (DNA): TGTGCCAGCAGGGGGGGGACAGGCAAGGCCGGGGAGCTGTTTTTT. Translating it yields CASRGGTGKAGELFF.

In regard to this clone: A junction end diverges from the germline sequence, so it may reflect a read error. The chain recombines TRBV18 with TRBJ1-1, with D hard to call. Germline V gives CDR1 KGHSH, CDR2 LQKENI. The CDR3 spans 11 residues. CDR3 DNA sequence: TGTGCCAGCTCACCAGACACCGAAGCTTTCTTT. Protein: CASSPDTEAFF. Filled out from reference TRBV18 and TRBJ1-1, the complete variable domain reads NAGVMQNPRHLVRRRGQEARLRCSPMKGHSHVYWYRQLPEEGLKFMVYLQKENIIDESGMPKERFSAEFPKEGPSILRIQQVVRGDSAAYFCASSPDTEAFFGQGTRLTVV.

CDR3 loop: CASSAQGWTYEQYF. The CDR3 coding sequence is TGTGCCAGCAGTGCCCAGGGTTGGACCTACGAGCAGTACTTC. This rearrangement joins TRBV27 to TRBJ2-7; D is perhaps TRBD1 (5 bases). CDR1 is MNHEY, CDR2 SMNVEV, per germline (reference sequence). The CDR3 runs 14 residues. Trimming stripped 5 bases from V and 2 bases from J, with 13 bases between.

V gene TRBV21-1 combines with J gene TRBJ2-5; TRBD1, the D gene given by the table, was not confirmed from the DNA. TRBV21-1 is shown as a pseudogene. This CDR3 is 18 amino acids long. The CDR3 loop reads CASSKALFGRGCRETQYF. Written as DNA, the CDR3 is TGTGCCAGCAGCAAAGCGCTTTTCGGCAGGGGCTGTCGAGAGACCCAGTACTTC.

This chain connects TRBV6-5 to TRBJ1-1, with 11 positions matching TRBD1. The junction had 3 bases not matched to a gene; V was cut back by 5 bases and J by 1 base. The CDR3 spans 15 residues. Looked up from germline, CDR1 is MNHEY and CDR2 is SVGAGI. The chain's CDR3 is CASSRDRGTNTEAFF. The CDR3 bases are TGTGCCAGCAGTCGGGACAGGGGGACGAACACTGAAGCTTTCTTT.

The chain employs TRBV6-6 and TRBJ1-5; 7 bases map to TRBD1. Unmatched junction bases numbered 4, after V lost 2 bases and J lost 6 bases. Germline V gene lookup returns CDR1 MNHNY and CDR2 SVGAGI (reference sequence). The CDR3 is 14 amino acids. The CDR3 DNA is TGTGCCAGCAGTTACGTGCAGGGGGGTCAGCCCCAGCATTTT. Translation: CASSYVQGGQPQHF.

J is TRBJ2-7 and V is TRBV28; 7 nucleotides agree with TRBD1. The germline gives CDR1 MDHEN, CDR2 SYDVKM. V gave up 6 bases and J gave up 4 bases; unmatched junction bases: 12. The CDR3 is 15 amino acids. This chain's CDR3 is CASSQQGISRYEQYF. The CDR3 DNA reads as TGTGCCAGCAGCCAACAGGGGATAAGTCGGTACGAGCAGTACTTC.

V usage is TRBV6-5 and J usage is TRBJ2-7; TRBD2 might be the D (6 bases). Per germline, CDR1 MNHEY and CDR2 SVGAGI. The V end was cut by 2 bases, the J end by 7 bases, with 6 bases between. This CDR3 contains 11 residues. The CDR3 coding sequence is TGTGCCAGCAGTTACCTAGCGGAGCAGTACTTC. Translated: CASSYLAEQYF.

The chain employs TRBV6-1 and TRBJ1-1; TRBD1 matches at 8 bases. V lost 3 bases and J lost 6; bases outside the gene matches: 9. The CDR3 extends over 15 amino acids. Per the germline V gene, CDR1 is MNHNS and CDR2 is SASEGT. The CDR3 region is CASSDIGQGLPEAFF. The CDR3 DNA reads TGTGCCAGCAGTGACATCGGACAGGGTCTGCCTGAAGCTTTCTTT.

This clone occurred a few times. The chain uses TRBV19 and TRBJ2-1; maybe TRBD2 (7 bases). This CDR3 region has 15 residues. V shed 5 bases and J shed 9 bases, with 20 bases lying between them. Per the germline V gene, CDR1 is LNHDA and CDR2 is SQIVND (reference sequence). The CDR3, as DNA: TGTGCCAGTAGTCAAGGGGGAGGGCCTGGGGGTGAGCAGTTCTTC. This encodes CASSQGGGPGGEQFF.

The chain recombines TRBV28 with TRBJ1-1, with D tentatively TRBD1 (6 bases). V lost 4 bases to trimming and J lost 1 base, with 19 bases between them. CDR3 length: 17 residues. The V gene's germline CDR1 is MDHEN and CDR2 SYDVKM. In nucleotides, the CDR3 is TGTGCCAGCAGTTCCTGGGGGCAGCACTTACCGAACACTGAAGCTTTCTTT. Protein sequence: CASSSWGQHLPNTEAFF.

This rearrangement joins TRBV28 to TRBJ1-4; D not resolved. Looked up from germline, CDR1 is MDHEN and CDR2 is SYDVKM. The length of the CDR3 is 15 residues. V was cut by 5 bases and J by 6 bases, with 16 bases left in between. CDR3 in DNA: TGTGCCAGCAGTGGTTCGGGGAGGTGGTATGAAAAACTGTTTTTT. Protein product: CASSGSGRWYEKLFF.

The chain has TRBV27 and TRBJ1-2, with D possibly being TRBD1 (5 bases). This CDR3 is built from 13 residues. Between the trimmed V and J ends, which lost 6 bases and 7 bases, there was a span of 15 bases. Germline V gives CDR1 MNHEY, CDR2 SMNVEV (reference sequence). The CDR3 DNA sequence: TGTGCCAGCAGACCGACAGTAGCCGGTGGCTACACCTTC. Residues: CASRPTVAGGYTF.